This T cell receptor (beta chain) was sequenced during a study of shared clonotypes between healthy human individuals. Germline V CDR1 and CDR2: LGHNA, YNFKEQ. V lost 5 bases and J lost 3; bases outside the gene matches: 6. The CDR3 sequence is 15 residues long. Genomic DNA, for the unsorted samples, came from 75 million to 95 million PBMCs. The table came from immunoSEQ multiplex PCR; TCRdb's copy has only in-frame clones and leaves some out. The sample has around 500,000 clones; roughly three quarters are singletons. Input material: PBMCs. This sequence joins TRBV4-2 and TRBJ1-4; 7 nucleotides agree with TRBD1. The clonotype was recovered from a woman aged 40 to 50 in good health. Some clones in this sample may be carry-over from other donors' samples. CDR3 sequence: CASSATGSANEKLFF. Written as DNA, the CDR3 is TGTGCCAGCAGCGCGACAGGGAGCGCTAATGAAAAACTGTTTTTT.